This section outlines one T cell receptor beta chain sequence together with its context. This receptor's antigen is unknown. No qualities accompany the bases; no much larger clone lies one base away. Using the deep immunoSEQ assay, multiplex PCR amplified TCR CDR3 regions from genomic DNA. Extracted genomic DNA from each cell subset was spread evenly across all wells of several immunoSEQ 96-well plates, with each plate serving as a replicate. For sorted subsets, approximately 200 ng of genomic DNA, equivalent to about 30,000 T cell genomes, went into each replicate PCR. Purified libraries were measured with a Qubit 3.0 fluorometer, size-checked on a Bioanalyzer 2100, and measured again with the KAPA Library Quantification kit. Each immunoSEQ 96-well plate was sequenced on its own single-read 150-cycle Illumina NextSeq 550 flow cell. The published analysis was carried out like this. Because the immunoSEQ output included only junctional sequences and no quality scores, the filtering could not be the same as the filtering used for full-length reads. Sequences were annotated with PyIR, a Python wrapper for IgBLAST v1.9, using IMGT germline references to assign V/J genes and CDR3. Reads were filtered out if the reads had weak V/J assignments (E-value above 1e-6), no CDR3, stop codons, out-of-frame junctions, or ambiguous translated residues. V3J clonotypes were defined as sequences sharing the same inferred V gene, J gene, and CDR3 amino acid sequence. To compute the percentage overlap between repertoires, the number of shared unique clonotypes was divided by the size of the smaller repertoire. RTK rarefaction, the Chao1 estimator, and Recon v2.1 estimates of unobserved clonotypes were used to assess repertoire richness. For all TCRbeta clonotypes obtained by the gDNA method from a handful of donors, generation probabilities were computed with OLGA. Imported from immuneACCESS, the table was reduced by TCRdb to in-frame sequences with V and J called. These copies leave out some clones; in studies compared against another copy, an unresolved V gene accounts for under half, and the cause of the remainder is not known. The V and J calls and clone size were taken over from that table, and D and trimming were inferred from the DNA. The sample contains around 100,000 clones, 67% of them found a single time. Of the sample, 35% to 55% is held by the ten largest clones.

The donors were healthy, HIV-negative adults who had no recently reported acute infections or vaccinations. Every donor was a Caucasian adult living in Nashville, Tennessee, USA. CD8 memory samples consisted of magnetically selected CD45RO+ cells combined with CCR7-negative CD45RA+ effector memory (TemRA) cells. After blood collection by leukapheresis, PBMCs were isolated using Ficoll-Histopaque density gradient centrifugation and then cryopreserved in the vapor phase of liquid nitrogen. Analytical flow cytometry was used to check the purity and quantity of every magnetically sorted T cell population. Genomic DNA was isolated from every sorted fraction and measured by UV absorbance on a Nanodrop 2000c. These data belong to a study of shared clonotypes between healthy human individuals (dated by TCRdb to 2018 to 2021). Some background on the complete study: Three men and a couple of women, aged 18 to 49 years, made up the cohort. For each donor, three plates each were used for CD4 naive and CD4 memory, two plates were used for CD8 naive, and one plate was used for CD8 memory. To estimate repertoire size and how much clonotype sharing occurs between individuals, the study deeply sequenced the blood TCR repertoires of roughly 5 healthy adults. To increase sequencing depth and limit assay-specific biases, TCR repertoire library preparation and sequencing were carried out by different laboratories using diverse techniques. Between about 0.85 and 8.9 billion PBMCs per donor were obtained by leukapheresis. What the authors observed across the whole study: Because the study included a small number of donors, the genetic and exposure-history diversity represented was limited. Pairwise subsampling indicated that sequencing depth was expected to affect the degree of clonotype sharing among donors. Sampling was restricted to blood, and TCR repertoires in tissue are likely to differ from TCR repertoires in blood. Even with the large sequencing depth, rarefaction of the sorted-subset datasets indicated that sequencing was incomplete. Estimated clonotype richness was generally larger for naive than for memory subsets. When several donors were compared, the shared fraction of clonotypes was about 5.4% for naive CD4, less than 4% for naive CD8, more than 2% for memory CD4, and 0.3% to 0.5% for memory CD8. Compared with non-shared clonotypes, the clonotypes found in all four sorted-subset donors had higher generation probabilities.

Sequences were obtained from memory CD8+ T cells sorted from blood. What the cell subset or site label conveys for this sample: CD45RO+ cells pooled with CCR7-negative TemRA cells. The TCR comes from a man in his thirties or forties in good health.

In nucleotide form, the sequence is TGTGCCAGCAGCACGGAAGCGGTTGAGCAGTTCTTC. It translates to CASSTEAVEQFF. The chain joins TRBV5-5 to TRBJ2-1, with a tentative D gene TRBD2 over 5 matching bases. Trimming costs V 4 bases and J 9 bases, and their ends lie 11 bases apart. CDR1 and CDR2, looked up from the germline V gene (reference sequence), are SGHKS and YYEKEE. Reading from cysteine to phenylalanine, the CDR3 counts 12 amino acids. Only the CDR3 portion is preserved as DNA: 36 bases, with reading frame beginning at the first base.